Listed below are T cell receptor beta chains from one sample, sequenced in a study of blood T cell repertoires in COVID-19. Sequenced by immunoSEQ multiplex PCR; TCRdb stores in-frame clones only, minus some. The sample includes roughly 160,000 clones, just over 90% of them seen just once. The sample comprised peripheral blood. Receptors originate from a man between 18 and 29 years old with acute or convalescent COVID-19. The CDR3 runs from the conserved cysteine through the conserved F or W. Each record gives: CDR3 protein, CDR3 DNA, D gene, J gene, V gene, clone size. A D gene is named only where the DNA matches it firmly. For some rows the clone size is stated as once, few or many, or as a class when expanded; others skip it.

CDR3 protein: CASSSVGGQGHYEQYF; CDR3 DNA: TGTGCCAGTAGTTCTGTCGGGGGACAGGGGCACTACGAGCAGTACTTC; D gene: TRBD1; J gene: TRBJ2-7; V gene: TRBV19; clone size: NA
CDR3 protein: CASSPIRQGGNYGYTF; CDR3 DNA: TGTGCCAGCAGCCCAATTCGACAGGGGGGAAACTATGGCTACACCTTC; D gene: TRBD1; J gene: TRBJ1-2; V gene: TRBV3-1/TRBV3-2; clone size: NA
CDR3 protein: CASSRTTGEAFF; CDR3 DNA: TGCGCCAGCAGCCGGACGACAGGAGAAGCTTTCTTT; D gene: NA; J gene: TRBJ1-1; V gene: TRBV5-1; clone size: NA
CDR3 protein: CASSQDAGEQYF; CDR3 DNA: TGTGCCAGCAGCCAAGACGCGGGCGAGCAGTACTTC; D gene: NA; J gene: TRBJ2-7; V gene: TRBV3-1/TRBV3-2; clone size: NA
CDR3 protein: CASSWEDRRTEKLFF; CDR3 DNA: TGTGCCAGCAGCTGGGAGGACAGGCGCACGGAAAAACTGTTTTTT; D gene: TRBD1; J gene: TRBJ1-4; V gene: TRBV11-2; clone size: NA
CDR3 protein: CATSWGTGGYEQYF; CDR3 DNA: TGTGCCACCAGCTGGGGGACAGGGGGCTACGAGCAGTACTTC; D gene: TRBD1; J gene: TRBJ2-7; V gene: TRBV15; clone size: NA
CDR3 protein: CASSVGRPGLHNEKLFF; CDR3 DNA: TGTGCCAGCAGCGTCGGGCGACCGGGACTCCATAATGAAAAACTGTTTTTT; D gene: NA; J gene: TRBJ1-4; V gene: TRBV9; clone size: NA
CDR3 protein: CASSSMTGSGYGYTF; CDR3 DNA: TGTGCCAGCAGTTCAATGACAGGCAGCGGCTATGGCTACACCTTC; D gene: NA; J gene: TRBJ1-2; V gene: TRBV27; clone size: NA
CDR3 protein: CASSNPGLASGTGELFF; CDR3 DNA: TGTGCCAGCAGTAACCCAGGACTAGCTTCGGGCACCGGGGAGCTGTTTTTT; D gene: TRBD2; J gene: TRBJ2-2; V gene: TRBV6-2/TRBV6-3; clone size: few
CDR3 protein: CASSQRSLAANTGELFF; CDR3 DNA: TGTGCCAGCAGCCAACGGTCCCTAGCGGCGAACACCGGGGAGCTGTTTTTT; D gene: TRBD2; J gene: TRBJ2-2; V gene: TRBV14; clone size: once
CDR3 protein: CSVRGQGILNEQFF; CDR3 DNA: TGCAGCGTTCGAGGACAGGGTATACTCAATGAGCAGTTCTTC; D gene: TRBD1; J gene: TRBJ2-1; V gene: TRBV29-1; clone size: NA
CDR3 protein: CAWSVYRSHYNSPLHF; CDR3 DNA: TGTGCCTGGAGTGTGTACAGGTCACATTATAATTCACCCCTCCACTTT; D gene: NA; J gene: TRBJ1-6; V gene: TRBV30; clone size: NA
CDR3 protein: CASSYRESTNTEAFF; CDR3 DNA: TGTGCCAGCAGTTATAGGGAGAGCACCAACACTGAAGCTTTCTTT; D gene: NA; J gene: TRBJ1-1; V gene: TRBV6-5; clone size: NA